A single sample gave rise to the 20 T cell receptor beta chains below, sequenced in a study of T cell repertoires in cytomegalovirus infection. Antigens for these TCRs are unknown. One entry per CDR3 protein results from TCRdb running MiXCR on the reads. There are approximately 470,000 distinct CDR3 sequences in the sample; under 45% occur only once, and 43% lies in the top ten. This material consisted of cultured PBMCs, taken from culture after CMV antigen stimulation. Source of these receptors: a human donor in good health (CMV status not recorded). Some clones in this sample may be carry-over from other donors' samples.

In its sample, this clonotype was seen a few times. The chain employs TRBV7-8 and TRBJ2-7, with 14 bases fitting TRBD2. With 1 base clipped from V and 0 bases from J, the junction kept 5 bases outside the gene matches. CDR1 is SGHVS, CDR2 FQNEAQ, per germline. This CDR3 has 18 residues. The CDR3 region has the DNA TGTGCCAGCAGCTTAGGGGGACTAGCGGGGGCCAGCTCCTACGAGCAGTACTTC. It translates to CASSLGGLAGASSYEQYF.

This clonotype was counted between two and nine times. This chain joins TRBV7-9 and TRBJ2-5, with D unclear. This CDR3 has 11 residues. The V gene's germline CDR1 is SEHNR and CDR2 FQNEAQ (reference sequence). Trimming cost V 7 bases and J 7 bases, with 10 bases left between them. As DNA, the CDR3 is TGTGCCAGCACCCTTGGCGCGACCCAGTACTTC. As protein: CASTLGATQYF.

Turning to this clonotype: This may arise from a read error, as a much more abundant clone is one base away. This chain joins TRBV12-3 or TRBV12-4 and TRBJ1-5; 7 positions agree with TRBD1. CDR3 length: 13 residues. V lost 6 bases, J lost 6 bases, and 5 bases stayed unmatched. CDR3 in amino acids: CASSRTGTQPQHF. The DNA for the CDR3 is TGTGCCAGCAGCCGGACAGGCACTCAGCCCCAGCATTTT.

The rearrangement uses TRBV19 and TRBJ1-4; 7 bases line up with TRBD1. Trimming cost V 5 bases and J 2 bases; bases outside gene matches: 14. The CDR3 runs 18 residues. Germline values: CDR1 LNHDA, CDR2 SQIVND (reference sequence). The CDR3 loop is CASSDDPDRAPTNEKLFF. CDR3 in DNA: TGTGCCAGTAGTGACGACCCCGACAGGGCTCCGACTAATGAAAAACTGTTTTTT.

This clonotype was counted a few times. This CDR3 reads CASSFEWGQETQYF. The CDR3 DNA is TGTGCCAGCAGCTTCGAGTGGGGCCAAGAGACCCAGTACTTC. This chain uses TRBV7-2 with TRBJ2-5; D gene unclear. Germline V gene data show CDR1 as SGHTA and CDR2 as FQGNSA. The CDR3 runs 14 residues. Trimming removed 3 bases from V and 1 base from J, with 9 bases in between.

The rearrangement links TRBV5-6 to TRBJ2-7; TRBD1 aligns across 8 bases. The CDR3 extends over 15 amino acids. Germline assignment: CDR1 SGHDT and CDR2 YYEEEE. The trim removed 1 base at V and 4 bases at J, leaving 7 bases unmatched. DNA for the CDR3: TGTGCCAGCAGCTTGTTAACAGGGGGTAGGTACGAGCAGTACTTC. Its protein product is CASSLLTGGRYEQYF.

The J gene is TRBJ2-4, the V gene TRBV6-1; D call uncertain. The V gene lost 8 bases and the J gene lost 2 bases, with 10 bases spanning the gap. Germline lookup yields CDR1 MNHNS and CDR2 SASEGT. The CDR3 spans 13 residues. CDR3 nucleotide sequence: TGTGCCAGCTTTCAGACAACCAAAAACATTCAGTACTTC. It specifies CASFQTTKNIQYF.

As concerns this clonotype: This may be a read error: a much more frequent sequence differs by one nucleotide. The rearrangement joins TRBV7-9 to TRBJ2-5; the D is unclear. Germline V gene sequence: CDR1 SEHNR, CDR2 FQNEAQ (reference sequence). The CDR3 is made up of 11 amino acids. V was clipped by 6 bases and J by 2 bases, with 4 bases between them. The CDR3 is CASRLQETQYF. Written as DNA, the CDR3 is TGTGCCAGCAGGTTACAAGAGACCCAGTACTTC.

This clonotype came up a few times. V is TRBV20-1 and J is TRBJ1-1; TRBD1 is a possible D gene (5 bases). This CDR3 has 13 residues. Trimming left V 7 bases short and J 0 bases short, with 12 bases between. The germline V gene encodes CDR1 DFQATT and CDR2 SNEGSKA (reference sequence). Written as DNA, the CDR3 is TGCAGTGTTGGGGGGACTATGAACACTGAAGCTTTCTTT. Translating gives CSVGGTMNTEAFF.

The rearrangement joins TRBV4-1 to TRBJ2-2; no firm D call. V was trimmed by 1 base and J by 7 bases, leaving 10 bases between them. This CDR3 contains 14 residues. Germline-derived CDR1 and CDR2 are MGHRA and YSYEKL. The CDR3 DNA reads as TGCGCCAGCAGCCAAGTCAGGAGTGGCGGGGAGCTGTTTTTT. As protein: CASSQVRSGGELFF.

This clonotype showed up just a few times. The chain employs TRBV7-6 and TRBJ1-3; D gene uncertain. CDR3 size: 16 residues. The V and J ends lost 6 bases and 0 bases respectively, with 15 bases between them. Germline V lookup: CDR1 SGHVS, CDR2 FNYEAQ. CDR3 loop: CASSSGLRHSGNTIYF. The CDR3 DNA reads TGTGCCAGCAGTTCGGGTCTCCGACACTCTGGAAACACCATATATTTT.

The chain links TRBV2 to TRBJ2-2, with 10 bases aligning to TRBD1. V gave up 8 bases and J gave up 5 bases; unmatched junction bases: 2. CDR3 size: 13 residues. Germline CDR1 reads SNHLY; CDR2 reads FYNNEI. Here the CDR3 reads CASEGQGTGELFF. CDR3 nucleotides: TGTGCCAGCGAGGGACAGGGGACCGGGGAGCTGTTTTTT. The whole variable domain, filled in from reference TRBV2 and TRBJ2-2, reads EPEVTQTPSHQVTQMGQEVILRCVPISNHLYFYWYRQILGQKVEFLVSFYNNEISEKSEIFDDQFSVERPDGSNFTLKIRSTKLEDSAMYFCASEGQGTGELFFGEGSRLTVL.

The V and J genes are TRBV6-6 and TRBJ2-2, with TRBD1 matching over 8 bases. The germline CDR1 and CDR2 sequences are MNHNY and SVGAGI (reference sequence). The CDR3 extends over 21 amino acids. V shed 8 bases and J 2 bases; nucleotides not matched to a gene: 25. The CDR3 spells CASLPPPGQATPGDNTGELFF. The CDR3 nucleotides read TGTGCCAGCCTGCCCCCACCGGGACAGGCGACTCCAGGGGATAACACCGGGGAGCTGTTTTTT.

The rearrangement uses TRBV7-2 and TRBJ2-5; D ambiguous. Germline CDR1 SGHTA, CDR2 FQGNSA. CDR3 length: 14 amino acids. Trimming pared 5 bases from V and 5 bases from J, leaving 15 bases between. CDR3 nucleotides: TGTGCCAGCAGCCCTACTACCTTGAGGGAGACCCAGTACTTC. Residues: CASSPTTLRETQYF.

This clonotype was detected only a few times. This chain uses TRBV12-3 or TRBV12-4 with TRBJ2-3, with TRBD2 matching 8 bases. The CDR3 sequence is 14 residues long. J lost 4 bases, V lost 7 bases, and 7 bases had no gene match. CDR3 in amino acids: CASIGLASPDTQYF. The CDR3 DNA follows: TGTGCCAGCATCGGACTAGCTAGCCCAGATACGCAGTATTTT.

This CDR3 reads CASSAGGHTEAFF. The CDR3 nucleotides are TGTGCCAGCTCGGCAGGGGGCCACACTGAAGCTTTCTTT. V gene TRBV11-3 combines with J gene TRBJ1-1, with 8 nucleotides matching TRBD1. CDR1 is SGHNT, CDR2 YENEEA, per germline. This CDR3 contains 13 residues. The junction had 5 bases not matched to a gene; V was cut back by 8 bases and J by 3 bases.

The chain has TRBV5-5 and TRBJ2-7; unclear D gene. The CDR3 sequence is 13 residues long. The ends were cut back, 7 bases at V and 2 bases at J, with 13 bases in the middle. Germline V CDR1 and CDR2: SGHKS, YYEKEE (reference sequence). CDR3 loop: CASGPGSPYEQYF. CDR3 bases: TGTGCCAGCGGCCCGGGCAGCCCCTACGAGCAGTACTTC.

The rearrangement links TRBV6-1 to TRBJ2-6; D gene uncertain. The V end lost 6 bases, the J end lost 2 bases, and 5 bases lay between the germline ends. The CDR3 sequence is 13 residues long. The germline V gene encodes CDR1 MNHNS and CDR2 SASEGT. The CDR3 bases are TGTGCCAGCAGCTACACTGGGGCCAACGTCCTGACTTTC. It yields the protein CASSYTGANVLTF.

V and J are TRBV7-2 and TRBJ2-7; TRBD1 matches at 7 bases. Germline V gene data show CDR1 as SGHTA and CDR2 as FQGNSA. The V and J ends lost 5 bases and 2 bases, in that order; junction bases with no gene match: 6. This CDR3 comprises 14 residues. The CDR3 sequence: CASSPDRYTYEQYF. CDR3 nucleotides: TGTGCCAGCAGCCCGGACAGGTATACCTACGAGCAGTACTTC.

The genes are TRBV7-2 and TRBJ2-7; a possible D gene is TRBD2 (6 bases). The CDR3 sequence is 16 residues long. Between the trimmed V and J ends, which lost 5 bases and 3 bases, there was a span of 20 bases. Germline V gene lookup returns CDR1 SGHTA and CDR2 FQGNSA. For the CDR3, the DNA is TGTGCCAGCAGCCAAACCCCCGGGGGTAATATCTACGAGCAGTACTTC. Protein sequence: CASSQTPGGNIYEQYF.